Listed below are T cell receptor beta chains from one sample, sequenced in a study of radiotherapy plus CTLA-4 blockade in lung cancer. The assay was immunoSEQ multiplex PCR, and TCRdb's table has in-frame clones only and misses some. The sample consists of approximately 65,000 clones, 77% of them appearing once. This sample comprised peripheral blood, obtained from a patient treated with radiotherapy plus ipilimumab. The source of these receptors is a human donor with non-small cell lung cancer who had a complete response to radiotherapy plus ipilimumab. Each CDR3 is given with its conserved first and last residue. D genes are given only for firm matches. Only some rows state a clone size, as once, few, many or a class for expanded clones.

d_call | j_call | v_call | clone_size | cdr3_nt | cdr3_aa
NA | TRBJ2-3 | TRBV5-1 | few | TGCGCCAGCAGCTCCGGGGACGAAAGCACAGATACGCAGTATTTT | CASSSGDESTDTQYF
NA | TRBJ1-2 | TRBV5-1 | few | TGCGCCAGCAGCTCCACAGCCCTGGGTGGCTACACCTTC | CASSSTALGGYTF
TRBD1 | TRBJ2-3 | TRBV30 | NA | TGTGCCTGGAGTGTTGGTAGGGGGCCCTTCGGCACAGATACGCAGTATTTT | CAWSVGRGPFGTDTQYF
TRBD2 | TRBJ2-2 | TRBV10-3 | NA | TGTGCCATCAGTGAATTCAGCGGGGCGGACGGGGAGCTGTTTTTT | CAISEFSGADGELFF
TRBD2 | TRBJ2-3 | TRBV29-1 | NA | TGCAGCTTACGGGAGGGTAGCACAGATACGCAGTATTTT | CSLREGSTDTQYF
NA | TRBJ2-7 | TRBV18 | few | TGTGCCAGCTCACCCGACGGAAGGGGGAGGAACGAGCAGTACTTC | CASSPDGRGRNEQYF
TRBD1 | TRBJ1-5 | TRBV5-1 | NA | TGCGCCACCACAGGGGATTCCCTTTATAGCAATCAGCCCCAGCATTTT | CATTGDSLYSNQPQHF
NA | TRBJ2-7 | TRBV10-2 | few | TGCGCCAGCAGTGAGTCGGGACCTTACGAGCAGTACTTC | CASSESGPYEQYF
TRBD2 | TRBJ2-1 | TRBV2 | NA | TGTGCCGGCAGACTAGCAGCGTCCTACAATGAGCAGTTCTTC | CAGRLAASYNEQFF
TRBD1 | TRBJ2-2 | TRBV6-5 | NA | TGTGCCAGCAGTTACTCGCACAGGGGGAACACCGGGGAGCTGTTTTTT | CASSYSHRGNTGELFF
TRBD2 | TRBJ2-3 | TRBV11-2 | NA | TGTGCCAGCAGCTTCGGGGGGGCACCCGATACGCAGTATTTT | CASSFGGAPDTQYF
NA | TRBJ2-3 | TRBV5-4 | NA | TGTGCCAGCAGCTGGGACGGCACAGATACGCAGTATTTT | CASSWDGTDTQYF
TRBD1 | TRBJ1-2 | TRBV19 | few | TGTGCCAGTATTGGGACAGGGGATCCGAGCTATGGCTACACCTTC | CASIGTGDPSYGYTF
NA | TRBJ2-2 | TRBV5-1 | NA | TGCGCCAGCAGCTTAAGTAGGGCCGGGGCCGGGGAGCTGTTTTTT | CASSLSRAGAGELFF
NA | TRBJ2-7 | TRBV6-5 | NA | TGTGCCAGCAGTTACGACAACACCTACGAGCAGTACTTC | CASSYDNTYEQYF
TRBD1 | TRBJ2-2 | TRBV9 | once | TGTGCCAGCAGCCCGGGACAGAGGGAGCTGTTTTTT | CASSPGQRELFF
NA | TRBJ1-5 | TRBV7-9 | NA | TGTGCCAGCAGCTTAACTCAGGATCAGCCCCAGCATTTT | CASSLTQDQPQHF
NA | TRBJ1-4 | TRBV15 | NA | TGTGCCACCAGCAGAGGAATGGGGGCGGGGGCAAATGAAAAACTGTTTTTT | CATSRGMGAGANEKLFF
NA | TRBJ2-3 | TRBV29-1 | NA | TGCAGCGGAGGACACCGGGACACTGTGGCAGATACGCAGTATTTT | CSGGHRDTVADTQYF
NA | TRBJ2-7 | TRBV18 | NA | TGTGCCAGCTCACCAGGACCCCAGTCCGAGCAGTACTTC | CASSPGPQSEQYF
NA | TRBJ2-1 | TRBV27 | NA | TGTGCCAGCAGTTCCCCTCAGGGGAGAGGCAATGAGCAGTTCTTC | CASSSPQGRGNEQFF
TRBD1 | TRBJ2-2 | TRBV7-2 | few | TGTGCCAGCAGCTCCCGGACAGGATCGTCCGGGGAGCTGTTTTTT | CASSSRTGSSGELFF
NA | TRBJ2-1 | TRBV4-1 | NA | TGCGCCAGCAGCCAGCACTTGGCGGGGCAACTCTACAATGAGCAGTTCTTC | CASSQHLAGQLYNEQFF
NA | TRBJ1-5 | TRBV5-6 | NA | TGTGCCAGCAGCTTGGCGGGACTTCTTAGCAATCAGCCCCAGCATTTT | CASSLAGLLSNQPQHF
NA | TRBJ1-2 | TRBV7-2 | NA | TGTGCCAGCACCACGGGACCTAACTATGGCTACACCTTC | CASTTGPNYGYTF
NA | TRBJ2-4 | TRBV5-6 | NA | TGTGCCAGCAGCGCACAGGGAATCGCCAAAAACATTCAGTACTTC | CASSAQGIAKNIQYF
TRBD1 | TRBJ1-6 | TRBV19 | NA | TGTGCCAGTCGATCGGGACAGGGGCGTAATTCACCCCTCCACTTT | CASRSGQGRNSPLHF
TRBD1 | TRBJ2-5 | TRBV19 | once | TGTGCCACTCAAACAGGGGGAATGGGAGAGACCCAGTACTTC | CATQTGGMGETQYF